The 30 T cell receptor beta chains presented below share a single source sample, sequenced in a study of blood T cell repertoires in COVID-19 (dated by TCRdb to the early 2020s). Library prep was done by the immunoSEQ multiplex PCR assay. The immuneACCESS repertoire file appears here via TCRdb, limited to in-frame rearrangements. These files lack a portion of the clones; in checked studies, under half of the deficit traces to unresolved V genes, and the cause of the others is not known. The table for this sample lists approximately 120,000 clones; approximately 85% of them were counted only once. The ten biggest clones cover less than 3.5% of the sample. Sequencing was carried out using peripheral blood. Every receptor here comes from a woman aged 80 or over with COVID-19, enrolled during active disease.

The gene calls are TRBV6-4 and TRBJ2-3, with D uncertain. The germline V gene encodes CDR1 MRHNA and CDR2 SNTAGT. The V gene lost 7 bases and the J gene lost 4 bases, with 6 bases spanning the gap. CDR3 length: 11 residues. The CDR3 loop is CASTFPDTQYF. CDR3 nucleotides: TGTGCCAGCACTTTCCCAGATACGCAGTATTTT.

This chain links TRBV28 with TRBJ1-5; a possible D gene is TRBD1 (6 bases). The CDR3 totals 14 residues. Germline-derived CDR1 and CDR2 are MDHEN and SYDVKM. V was trimmed by 8 bases and J by 3 bases, leaving 14 bases between them. The CDR3 region is CASGTGSPNQPQHF. The CDR3 DNA reads TGTGCCAGCGGTACAGGGTCCCCCAATCAGCCCCAGCATTTT.

The rearrangement uses TRBV11-3 and TRBJ2-1; 11 bases line up with TRBD2. After removal of 1 base from V and 4 bases from J, the junction contained 3 bases not matched to a gene. CDR3 size: 16 residues. From germline, CDR1 is SGHNT and CDR2 YENEEA. The CDR3 nucleotides read TGTGCCAGCAGCTTAGGGGCTAGCGGGAGGTACAATGAGCAGTTCTTC. Translating gives CASSLGASGRYNEQFF.

This clone showed up just once. Other DNA sequences in the same sample also yield this CDR3. V gene TRBV9 combines with J gene TRBJ2-2; D gene uncertain. Looked up from germline, CDR1 is SGDLS and CDR2 is YYNGEE. The CDR3 consists of 14 residues. The ends were cut back, 1 base at V and 3 bases at J, with 7 bases in the middle. CDR3 loop: CASSVRSDTGELFF. CDR3 coding DNA: TGTGCCAGCAGCGTACGTTCGGACACCGGGGAGCTGTTTTTT.

The CDR3 loop reads CASSQVHDTQYF. The CDR3 DNA follows: TGTGCCAGCAGCCAAGTACATGATACGCAGTATTTT. The chain joins TRBV14 to TRBJ2-3; D unclear. The CDR3 loop spans 12 amino acids. V gave up 1 base and J gave up 6 bases, with 5 bases separating them. From germline, CDR1 is SGHDN and CDR2 FVKESK.

This sequence joins TRBV4-3 and TRBJ2-1; 9 nucleotides match TRBD2. CDR1 and CDR2 from the germline V gene are LGHNA and YSLEER. V was pared by 4 bases and J by 5 bases, with 6 bases of the junction left unmatched. This CDR3 contains 15 residues. The CDR3 sequence: CASSPGLADNNEQFF. The CDR3 DNA reads TGCGCCAGCAGCCCGGGACTAGCCGATAACAATGAGCAGTTCTTC.

V and J are TRBV7-9 and TRBJ1-1; TRBD1 matches 8 bases. CDR1 SEHNR and CDR2 FQNEAQ come from the germline V gene (reference sequence). The ends lost 5 bases at V and 0 bases at J; junction bases unmatched: 2. The CDR3 has 14 amino acids. In nucleotides, the CDR3 is TGTGCCAGCAGCGCGGGACAGGTGAACACTGAAGCTTTCTTT. This gives the protein CASSAGQVNTEAFF.

The V and J genes are TRBV7-6 and TRBJ2-2; 14 nucleotides align to TRBD2. V lost 8 bases and J lost 5; bases outside the gene matches: 4. Germline V gene sequence: CDR1 SGHVS, CDR2 FNYEAQ. The CDR3 sequence is 15 residues long. DNA for the CDR3: TGTGCCAGCTCAGGGACTAGCGGGAGAACCGGGGAGCTGTTTTTT. This encodes CASSGTSGRTGELFF.

The V call is TRBV12-3 or TRBV12-4, the J call TRBJ1-1; D is possibly TRBD1 (6 bases). Trimming left V 7 bases short and J 1 base short, with 10 bases between. The CDR3 runs 13 residues. CDR3 sequence: CASKGTPNTEAFF. The CDR3 nucleotides are TGTGCCAGCAAAGGGACACCGAACACTGAAGCTTTCTTT.

The chain joins TRBV7-2 to TRBJ1-1; 7 nucleotides agree with TRBD1. This CDR3 spans 14 amino acids. The trim removed 4 bases at V and 4 bases at J, leaving 6 bases unmatched. Looked up from germline, CDR1 is SGHTA and CDR2 is FQGNSA. The CDR3 loop reads CASSSQGFGTEAFF. DNA of the CDR3: TGTGCCAGCAGCTCACAGGGGTTCGGCACTGAAGCTTTCTTT.

This chain joins TRBV29-1 and TRBJ1-1; 8 bases are shared with TRBD1. Germline-derived CDR1 and CDR2 are SQVTM and ANQGSEA. CDR3 length: 18 residues. The trim removed 8 bases at V and 6 bases at J, leaving 26 bases unmatched. CDR3 in amino acids: CSSESETGAVDFRAEAFF. In DNA, the CDR3 is TGCAGCTCTGAGTCAGAGACAGGGGCGGTGGATTTTCGGGCTGAAGCTTTCTTT.

The chain links TRBV28 to TRBJ1-1, with 12 bases lining up with TRBD1. The CDR3 extends over 16 amino acids. CDR1 and CDR2 (germline): MDHEN, SYDVKM. V dropped 4 bases and J dropped 6; count of bases not matched to a gene: 9. Here the CDR3 reads CASSSGTGGKGPEAFF. CDR3 in DNA: TGTGCCAGCAGTTCCGGGACAGGGGGCAAGGGGCCTGAAGCTTTCTTT.

V gene TRBV2 combines with J gene TRBJ2-1; 7 bases are shared with TRBD2. The germline V gene encodes CDR1 SNHLY and CDR2 FYNNEI. CDR3 length equals 13 residues. V was clipped by 7 bases and J by 7 bases; unmatched bases: 7. DNA for the CDR3: TGTGCCAGCAAGGTGGGACTATCGAATGAGCAGTTCTTC. Amino acids: CASKVGLSNEQFF.

The CDR3 bases are TGTGCCAGCAGTATGGACAGACTGAATCAGCCCCAGCATTTT. Amino acid sequence: CASSMDRLNQPQHF. The chain combines TRBV21-1 with TRBJ1-5; the D call of TRBD1 is as the table states it, not checked on the DNA. TRBV21-1 is designated a pseudogene. This CDR3 has 14 residues.

CDR3 sequence: CASSRTSGYNEQFF. CDR3 DNA: TGTGCCAGCAGTCGGACTAGCGGATACAATGAGCAGTTCTTC. The chain recombines TRBV6-6 with TRBJ2-1; 10 nucleotides match TRBD2. With 5 bases clipped from V and 4 bases from J, the junction kept 2 bases outside the gene matches. There are 14 residues in the CDR3. Germline V gene lookup returns CDR1 MNHNY and CDR2 SVGAGI (reference sequence).

The V gene is TRBV10-3, the J gene TRBJ1-1, with a weak D call TRBD1 (5 bases). V was trimmed by 6 bases and J by 4 bases, leaving 21 bases between them. CDR1 and CDR2 from the germline V gene are ENHRY and SYGVKD. The CDR3 has 16 residues. CDR3 sequence: CAIRGGAGAGITEAFF. The DNA of the CDR3 is TGTGCCATCAGGGGGGGTGCTGGGGCCGGTATCACTGAAGCTTTCTTT.

The chain joins TRBV29-1 to TRBJ2-3; 7 nucleotides agree with TRBD2. This CDR3 region has 13 residues. Per germline, CDR1 SQVTM and CDR2 ANQGSEA. J lost 6 bases, V lost 1 base, and 4 bases had no gene match. For the CDR3, the DNA is TGCAGCGTTGAAGGTGGGGGGGTGGATACGCAGTATTTT. Protein product: CSVEGGGVDTQYF.

This rearrangement joins TRBV28 to TRBJ2-4; 8 nucleotides agree with TRBD1. CDR3 size: 15 residues. Germline CDR1 MDHEN, CDR2 SYDVKM. The V gene end was trimmed by 3 bases and the J gene end by 7 bases; junction bases not matched to a gene: 8. CDR3 protein: CASSLGQAGGNIQYF. The CDR3 nucleotides read TGTGCCAGCAGTTTGGGACAGGCAGGGGGTAACATTCAGTACTTC.

The rearrangement joins TRBV7-2 to TRBJ2-5; D might be TRBD2 (5 bases). V gave up 1 base and J gave up 2 bases, with 5 bases separating them. The germline CDR1 and CDR2 sequences are SGHTA and FQGNSA. The CDR3 has 13 amino acids. As DNA, the CDR3 is TGTGCCAGCAGCTTAGGAGGGCAAGAGACCCAGTACTTC. Translated: CASSLGGQETQYF.

Only one count was recorded for this clone. CDR3 sequence (DNA): TGTGCCAGCACTCCCCGAATTAGCGGGAGAAATGAGCAGTTCTTC. This sequence encodes CASTPRISGRNEQFF. The chain is built from TRBV6-5 and TRBJ2-1, with 9 positions matching TRBD2. Germline V gene lookup returns CDR1 MNHEY and CDR2 SVGAGI. V was pared by 7 bases and J by 7 bases, with 11 bases of the junction left unmatched. The CDR3 is 15 residues long.

The chain recombines TRBV19 with TRBJ2-7, with D tentatively TRBD1 (6 bases). Per the germline V gene, CDR1 is LNHDA and CDR2 is SQIVND (reference sequence). CDR3 length: 14 residues. Trimming took 6 bases from V and 0 from J, leaving 12 bases between them. The CDR3 loop is CASRPGANSYEQYF. The CDR3 coding sequence is TGTGCCAGTAGGCCAGGGGCAAACTCCTACGAGCAGTACTTC.

This chain uses TRBV19 with TRBJ2-1; 7 bases line up with TRBD1. The CDR3 totals 15 residues. The germline V gene has CDR1 LNHDA and CDR2 SQIVND (reference sequence). V lost 6 bases, J lost 6 bases, and 11 bases stayed unmatched. For the CDR3, the DNA is TGTGCCAGTAGCCGCCGAACAGGGGTTTCCAATGAGCAGTTCTTC. Protein sequence: CASSRRTGVSNEQFF. The full variable domain, in which reference TRBV19 and TRBJ2-1 provide the parts outside the CDR3, is DGGITQSPKYLFRKEGQNVTLSCEQNLNHDAMYWYRQDPGQGLRLIYYSQIVNDFQKGDIAEGYSVSREKKESFPLTVTSAQKNPTAFYLCASSRRTGVSNEQFFGPGTRLTVL.

The rearrangement joins TRBV9 to TRBJ1-2, with 12 positions matching TRBD1. CDR1 and CDR2 from the germline V gene are SGDLS and YYNGEE. V shed 0 bases, J shed 4 bases, and the junction held 1 base outside the gene matches. The CDR3 has 15 residues. For the CDR3, the DNA is TGTGCCAGCAGCGTAGAGGGACAGGGGGCCTATGGCTACACCTTC. Residues: CASSVEGQGAYGYTF.

The chain employs TRBV10-1 and TRBJ1-1; 7 bases match TRBD1. After removal of 6 bases from V and 5 bases from J, the junction contained 15 bases not matched to a gene. Germline CDR1 is WNHNN and CDR2 is SYGVQD (reference sequence). The CDR3 covers 16 residues. In DNA, the CDR3 is TGCGCCAGCAGCGTCCTAGAACAGGGGCGGGGAACTGAAGCTTTCTTT. This sequence encodes CASSVLEQGRGTEAFF.

The V gene is TRBV19, the J gene TRBJ1-2; D uncertain. The CDR3 contains 16 residues. Germline assignment: CDR1 LNHDA and CDR2 SQIVND (reference sequence). Deletions cut 3 bases from V and 0 bases from J, with 14 bases between. In DNA, the CDR3 is TGTGCCAGTAGTATTTCGCTCCCTATGGCTAACTATGGCTACACCTTC. It encodes CASSISLPMANYGYTF.

The chain carries TRBV10-3 and TRBJ2-7; D possibly corresponds to TRBD2 (6 bases). The CDR3 covers 14 residues. The V and J ends lost 10 bases and 4 bases respectively, with 20 bases between them. Per germline, CDR1 ENHRY and CDR2 SYGVKD. CDR3 in DNA: TGTGCCACCCAAAGGGCTAGCGAGGTTTACGAGCAGTACTTC. Its translation is CATQRASEVYEQYF.

The rearrangement uses TRBV19 and TRBJ2-2, with 8 bases matching TRBD1. V shed 9 bases, J shed 2 bases, and the junction held 8 bases outside the gene matches. The CDR3 consists of 15 residues. Looked up from germline, CDR1 is LNHDA and CDR2 is SQIVND (reference sequence). This chain's CDR3 is CASLPDRANTGELFF. The CDR3 DNA follows: TGTGCCAGCCTACCGGACAGGGCCAACACCGGGGAGCTGTTTTTT. The full variable domain, in which reference TRBV19 and TRBJ2-2 provide the parts outside the CDR3, is DGGITQSPKYLFRKEGQNVTLSCEQNLNHDAMYWYRQDPGQGLRLIYYSQIVNDFQKGDIAEGYSVSREKKESFPLTVTSAQKNPTAFYLCASLPDRANTGELFFGEGSRLTVL.

The CDR3 DNA reads TGTGCCATCAGTGACCGGCGGATCATGAACACTGAAGCTTTCTTT. Protein product: CAISDRRIMNTEAFF. The gene calls are TRBV10-3 and TRBJ1-1; D gene unclear. The CDR3 length is 15 residues. The germline V and J ends were trimmed by 3 bases and 0 bases, with 11 bases remaining between them. Germline loops: CDR1 ENHRY, CDR2 SYGVKD.

This chain joins TRBV6-1 and TRBJ1-4; no firm D call. This CDR3 comprises 12 residues. CDR1 and CDR2 from the germline V gene are MNHNS and SASEGT. The V and J ends lost 1 base and 12 bases respectively, with 9 bases between them. CDR3 nucleotide sequence: TGTGCCAGCAGTGAAGTTGGGCTTCAACTGTTTTTT. Translating it yields CASSEVGLQLFF.

This clone appeared once. The chain joins TRBV5-1 to TRBJ2-1; D might be TRBD2 (5 bases). With 4 bases removed from V and 5 bases from J, the gap between germline ends came to 16 bases. The CDR3 sequence is 15 residues long. Germline CDR1 is SGHRS and CDR2 is YFSETQ. For the CDR3, the DNA is TGCGCCAGCAGCACACAAGCACCGGGGAACAATGAGCAGTTCTTC. Its translation is CASSTQAPGNNEQFF.